One sample yielded the 20 T cell receptor beta chains listed below, sequenced in a study of CD8+CD57+ T cells in acquired aplastic anemia. The study profiled TCR beta VDJ and CDR3 using genomic DNA as template. TCRdb re-called the reads through MiXCR, storing one row per CDR3 protein. This sample yields hundreds of thousands of distinct CDR3 sequences, of which 55% to 70% are seen a single time; 4% belongs to the top ten. Sequencing was carried out using sorted CD4+, CD8+, or CD8+CD57+ T cells (not recorded which) from PBMCs. The receptors originated from a human donor in good health, serving as a control.

V gene TRBV25-1 combines with J gene TRBJ2-5; D ambiguous. CDR3 length equals 14 residues. The germline V gene encodes CDR1 MGHDK and CDR2 SYGVNS. Trimming cost V 1 base and J 5 bases, with 11 bases left between them. CDR3 in DNA: TGTGCCAGCAGTGAATTTATGGGTCGCGAGACCCAGTACTTC. As protein: CASSEFMGRETQYF.

A note on this clonotype: A read error may produce the germline difference seen at one junction end. V gene TRBV15 combines with J gene TRBJ1-5, with D unclear. Germline-derived CDR1 and CDR2 are LNHNV and YYDKDF (reference sequence). The CDR3 totals 14 residues. Here the CDR3 reads CATSRGNSNQPHHF. The CDR3, as DNA: TGTGCCACCAGCAGGGGAAATAGCAATCAGCCCCACCATTTT.

This sequence joins TRBV7-2 and TRBJ2-3, with D hard to call. The CDR3 runs to 15 residues. V was shortened by 1 base and J by 15 bases, with 23 bases between the two germline ends. CDR1 is SGHTA, CDR2 FQGNSA, per germline. CDR3 nucleotides: TGTGCCAGCAGCTTAGAGGTTAACACTGAAGCTTTCTTTTATTTT. This sequence encodes CASSLEVNTEAFFYF.

To note about this clonotype: A much larger clone sits a single nucleotide away, making a read error possible. V and J are TRBV7-6 and TRBJ2-7, with 9 bases identical to TRBD2. The V and J ends lost 7 bases and 2 bases, in that order; junction bases with no gene match: 12. CDR3 length equals 16 residues. Germline assignment: CDR1 SGHVS and CDR2 FNYEAQ. This CDR3 reads CASTTVSGGPPYEQYF. CDR3 nucleotides: TGTGCCAGCACCACGGTTAGCGGGGGACCGCCCTACGAGCAGTACTTC.

The chain recombines TRBV7-3 with TRBJ2-1; no clear D gene. CDR1 SGHTA and CDR2 FQGTGA come from the germline V gene. V dropped 0 bases and J dropped 1 base, with 22 bases sitting between them. This CDR3 is 20 amino acids long. In DNA, the CDR3 is TGTGCCAGCAGCTTAACGTCACGCACTGAAGCTTTCTTTTCCTACAATGAGCAGTTCTTC. Translated: CASSLTSRTEAFFSYNEQFF.

The V and J genes are TRBV20-1 and TRBJ2-7; 7 nucleotides line up with TRBD2. V was pared by 3 bases and J by 3 bases, with 2 bases of the junction left unmatched. The length of the CDR3 is 12 residues. Germline V lookup: CDR1 DFQATT, CDR2 SNEGSKA (reference sequence). The CDR3 region has the DNA TGCAGTGCTAGGGGGGGGGGCTACGAGCAGTACTTC. Translation gives CSARGGGYEQYF.

The V gene is TRBV7-2, the J gene TRBJ2-7, with TRBD2 as a possible D gene (5 bases). The CDR3 runs to 14 residues. Germline assignment: CDR1 SGHTA and CDR2 FQGNSA. V was clipped by 5 bases and J by 8 bases, with 19 bases between them. The DNA for the CDR3 is TGTGCCAGCAGCGTGTCAGGACTTATGTACAAGCAGTACTTC. This encodes CASSVSGLMYKQYF.

Of note for this clonotype: A much larger clone sits a single nucleotide away, making a read error possible. The rearrangement uses TRBV30 and TRBJ2-1; TRBD2 aligns across 9 bases. Germline loops: CDR1 GTSNPN, CDR2 SVGIG (reference sequence). The CDR3 has 12 residues. The V and J ends lost 6 bases and 10 bases, in that order; junction bases with no gene match: 7. As DNA, the CDR3 is TGTGCCTGCGGGACTAGCCTCTGGGAGCAGTTCTTC. It yields the protein CACGTSLWEQFF.

The chain has TRBV20-1 and TRBJ1-2; the D is unclear. Deletions cut 3 bases from V and 8 bases from J, with 22 bases between. This CDR3 has 15 residues. The germline V gene encodes CDR1 DFQATT and CDR2 SNEGSKA (reference sequence). The DNA for the CDR3 is TGCAGTGCTAGCCCCCTCCGACTAGCGGGAAACGGCTACACCTTC. Protein product: CSASPLRLAGNGYTF.

The V call is TRBV7-2, the J call TRBJ1-2; a possible D gene is TRBD1 (5 bases). Trimming took off 4 bases at V and 4 bases at J, with 25 bases between the two ends. CDR3 length: 18 amino acids. Germline values: CDR1 SGHTA, CDR2 FQGNSA. The CDR3: CASSSANTGATAIYGYTF. CDR3 nucleotides: TGTGCCAGCAGCTCCGCCAACACCGGGGCGACAGCCATCTATGGCTACACCTTC.

V gene TRBV11-2 combines with J gene TRBJ2-1; tentative D call: TRBD1 (5 bases). The V gene's germline CDR1 is SGHAT and CDR2 FQNNGV. The V end lost 7 bases, the J end lost 0 bases, and 19 bases lay between the germline ends. This CDR3 has 17 amino acids. The CDR3 loop is CASTQARTTDSYNEQFF. CDR3 nucleotides: TGTGCCAGCACTCAGGCAAGAACGACAGACTCCTACAATGAGCAGTTCTTC. Full variable domain (remainder filled in from reference TRBV11-2 and TRBJ2-1): EAGVAQSPRYKIIEKRQSVAFWCNPISGHATLYWYQQILGQGPKLLIQFQNNGVVDDSQLPKDRFSAERLKGVDSTLKIQPAKLEDSAVYLCASTQARTTDSYNEQFFGPGTRLTVL.

The gene calls are TRBV12-3 or TRBV12-4 and TRBJ2-5; 7 nucleotides match TRBD1. After removal of 6 bases from V and 6 bases from J, the junction contained 10 bases not matched to a gene. The CDR3 is 14 residues long. Written as DNA, the CDR3 is TGTGCCAGCAGCCAAGAGGGGGCATTAAAGACCCAGTACTTC. The encoded protein is CASSQEGALKTQYF.

Regarding this clonotype: Germline is not matched at one junction end, which may reflect a read error. The chain joins TRBV19 to TRBJ1-5; 7 nucleotides align to TRBD1. Germline loops: CDR1 LNHDA, CDR2 SQIVND (reference sequence). The CDR3 runs to 14 residues. The CDR3, as DNA: TGTGCCAGTAGTATAACCGGGACAGCCCTTCCACACAATTTT. Translating it yields CASSITGTALPHNF.

J is TRBJ2-7 and V is TRBV29-1, with D perhaps TRBD1 (6 bases). V was pared by 4 bases and J by 0 bases, with 7 bases between. Looked up from germline, CDR1 is SQVTM and CDR2 is ANQGSEA. CDR3 length equals 12 residues. The CDR3 DNA sequence: TGCAGCGTTGGAGGGGGCTCCTACGAGCAGTACTTC. Protein sequence: CSVGGGSYEQYF.

V is TRBV29-1 and J is TRBJ1-3; possibly TRBD1 for D (5 bases). Deletions cut 7 bases from V and 2 bases from J, with 15 bases between. CDR1 and CDR2 from the germline V gene are SQVTM and ANQGSEA. The CDR3 runs 14 residues. CDR3 sequence reads: CSAKPQATGNTIYF. The CDR3 nucleotides read TGCAGCGCCAAGCCACAGGCGACTGGAAACACCATATATTTT.

V and J are TRBV30 and TRBJ2-2, with D maybe TRBD2 (5 bases). Looked up from germline, CDR1 is GTSNPN and CDR2 is SVGIG (reference sequence). V lost 4 bases and J 1 base, leaving 7 bases between the germline ends. This CDR3 has 13 amino acids. The CDR3 coding sequence is TGTGCCTGGACCCGGGGGAACACCGGGGAGCTGTTTTTT. This gives the protein CAWTRGNTGELFF.

The sample holds a few counts of this clonotype. Given a much more abundant clone one base away, this may be a read error. The chain combines TRBV12-3 or TRBV12-4 with TRBJ1-4, with D unresolved. The CDR3 has 14 amino acids. Trimming removed 6 bases from V and 8 bases from J, with 16 bases in between. CDR3 protein: CASSWPPLMEKLFF. DNA of the CDR3: TGTGCCAGCAGCTGGCCGCCCTTAATGGAAAAACTGTTTTTT.

The rearrangement uses TRBV6-6 and TRBJ2-3; 8 nucleotides agree with TRBD2. Germline V CDR1 and CDR2: MNHNY, SVGAGI (reference sequence). V dropped 7 bases and J dropped 5; count of bases not matched to a gene: 20. The CDR3 is 18 residues long. CDR3: CASIDAGGLAGGIDTQYF. For the CDR3, the DNA is TGTGCCAGCATAGATGCGGGAGGTCTCGCGGGGGGTATAGATACGCAGTATTTT.

The chain recombines TRBV7-9 with TRBJ2-7; 9 nucleotides match TRBD2. This CDR3 is built from 13 residues. V shed 6 bases and J 8 bases; nucleotides not matched to a gene: 8. Germline V CDR1 and CDR2: SEHNR, FQNEAQ (reference sequence). The CDR3 sequence: CASSTRGGDKQYF. For the CDR3, the DNA is TGTGCCAGCAGTACGCGGGGGGGCGACAAGCAGTACTTC. Based on the CDR3 plus reference TRBV7-9 and TRBJ2-7, the full variable domain is DTGVSQNPRHKITKRGQNVTFRCDPISEHNRLYWYRQTLGQGPEFLTYFQNEAQLEKSRLLSDRFSAERPKGSFSTLEIQRTEQGDSAMYLCASSTRGGDKQYFGPGTRLTVT.

V and J are TRBV9 and TRBJ2-2, with D unresolved. This CDR3 contains 16 residues. The V and J ends lost 4 bases and 8 bases respectively, with 21 bases between them. The V gene's germline CDR1 is SGDLS and CDR2 YYNGEE. The chain's CDR3 is CASSLNMADEAGELFF. DNA of the CDR3: TGTGCCAGCAGCTTGAATATGGCGGATGAAGCTGGGGAGCTGTTTTTT. Variable domain in full (rest from reference TRBV9 and TRBJ2-2): DSGVTQTPKHLITATGQRVTLRCSPRSGDLSVYWYQQSLDQGLQFLIQYYNGEERAKGNILERFSAQQFPDLHSELNLSSLELGDSALYFCASSLNMADEAGELFFGEGSRLTVL.